This T cell receptor beta chain was sequenced in a study of blood T cell repertoires in COVID-19 (dated by TCRdb to 2019 to 2021). Regarding the research as a whole: Samples covering the acute and convalescent phases of COVID-19 were provided by collaborators in the United States, Italy and Spain. Where HLA class I and class II types were available, the types were taken from metadata supplied by the sample provider, not from assay-based typing. The material from the prospective study consisted of cDNA or gDNA derived from T cells, B-cell-depleted T cells, or PBMCs. The sample metadata nearly always contained a de-identified subject ID, COVID-19 status, age in years and sex. A freely available public database, intended as a resource for researchers studying the immune response to SARS-CoV-2, is where the repertoires were released. Deeply sampled blood TCRbeta repertoires from subjects exposed to, actively infected with, or recovered from COVID-19 were included in the dataset. The samples were drawn from the first 160 participants of the ongoing ImmuneRACE study and from more than 1,000 subjects provided by 6 global collaborators. The full study reports these points: Clinical and demographic metadata were provided uncurated, with the amount varying by source and participant.

Whole blood was collected in K2EDTA tubes by collaborating institutions according to the institutions' own protocols. For TCRbeta analysis, collaborators shipped samples as frozen whole blood, isolated PBMCs, or DNA extracted from either of those sample types. CDR1 and CDR2 are read off the germline V gene (reference sequence) as SGHNT and YYREEE. A distance of 9 bases separates the germline ends of V and J, which lose 3 bases and 1 base respectively. From cysteine to phenylalanine, the CDR3 is 14 amino acids long. This entry keeps only the CDR3 DNA: 42 bases, framed from base 1. Only one count was recorded for this clone. Its target antigen remains unknown. Qualities for individual bases were not recorded, and no much larger clone is one base off. TCRbeta CDR3 regions were amplified from genomic DNA using the immunoSEQ Assay, a bias-controlled multiplex PCR. From the authors' description of their analysis: Within the assay, amplification of reference gene primers was used to estimate how many nucleated cells each sample contained. To quantify the absolute abundance of each unique TCRbeta CDR3 rearrangement, sequence reads were collapsed and filtered. For each sample, productive Simpson clonality was calculated by taking the square root of Simpson's diversity index across productive rearrangements. TCRdb holds this immuneACCESS table with in-frame rearrangements only. Some clones are missing; in checked studies, unresolved V genes explain under half, and the rest has no known cause. For V, J and clone size, that table is used; D and trimming come from the DNA. For this sample the table gives around 140,000 clones, of which about 91% were detected only once. 25% to 30% of the sample goes to the ten largest clones.

Sequenced input: peripheral blood. The rearranged chain carries TRBV5-4 and TRBJ2-3, with TRBD1 as a weak D call on 5 bases. This sequence was found in a human donor in a cohort sampled during active COVID-19. CDR3 region: CASSSKGRTDTQYF. At the DNA level, the sequence is TGTGCCAGCAGCTCGAAGGGGCGCACAGATACGCAGTATTTT.